The 27 T cell receptor beta chains reported below all come from one sample, sequenced in a study of T cell responses to AZD1222 COVID-19 vaccine (dated by TCRdb to the early 2020s). Libraries were constructed by the immunoSEQ multiplex PCR assay. The table was pulled from immuneACCESS by TCRdb, which kept in-frame rearrangements only. Such tables lose some clones; where checked, under half of the loss comes from unresolved V genes, and the rest has no known cause. Present in this sample are just over 70,000 clones, about 85% of which were seen just once. Clones ranked in the top ten supply roughly 20% of the sample. Interpreted using the paper, the time point label stands for: baseline before first vaccination. The sample was peripheral blood, taken on day 0 of AZD1222 vaccination. These receptors all stem from an adult in good health.

The rearrangement uses TRBV27 and TRBJ2-1; TRBD2 matches at 8 bases. CDR3 length equals 13 residues. V trimming: 4 bases; J trimming: 8 bases; junction bases outside the gene matches: 4. Germline loops: CDR1 MNHEY, CDR2 SMNVEV (reference sequence). In DNA form, the CDR3 reads TGTGCCAGCAGTTCGGGGGGGCCCTATGAGCAGTTCTTC. It is translated as CASSSGGPYEQFF.

The chain employs TRBV4-2 and TRBJ1-1; D might be TRBD1 (5 bases). V gave up 4 bases and J gave up 1 base, with 10 bases separating them. This CDR3 is 14 amino acids long. CDR1 and CDR2 (germline): LGHNA, YNFKEQ. CDR3 region: CASSRAGQNTEAFF. Written as DNA, the CDR3 is TGTGCCAGCAGCCGAGCAGGACAGAACACTGAAGCTTTCTTT.

This rearrangement joins TRBV15 to TRBJ1-5; no definite D call. V was clipped by 1 base and J by 5 bases, with 3 bases between them. The germline gives CDR1 LNHNV, CDR2 YYDKDF (reference sequence). The CDR3 runs 12 residues. CDR3 DNA: TGTGCCACCAGCAGAGCTGATCAGCCCCAGCATTTT. This codes for CATSRADQPQHF.

The chain recombines TRBV5-5 with TRBJ1-5; D remains ambiguous. Trimming took off 0 bases at V and 0 bases at J, with 10 bases between the two ends. Looked up from germline, CDR1 is SGHKS and CDR2 is YYEKEE (reference sequence). The CDR3 is 16 residues long. CDR3 in DNA: TGTGCCAGCAGCTTGGTAGCCGATTATAGCAATCAGCCCCAGCATTTT. It translates to CASSLVADYSNQPQHF. Full variable domain (remainder filled in from reference TRBV5-5 and TRBJ1-5): DAGVTQSPTHLIKTRGQQVTLRCSPISGHKSVSWYQQVLGQGPQFIFQYYEKEERGRGNFPDRFSARQFPNYSSELNVNALLLGDSALYLCASSLVADYSNQPQHFGDGTRLSIL.

The V call is TRBV10-2, the J call TRBJ2-7; 7 positions match TRBD2. This CDR3 comprises 16 residues. Germline lookup yields CDR1 WSHSY and CDR2 SAAADI. Trimming took 7 bases from V and 6 from J; bases not matched to a gene: 18. In DNA form, the CDR3 reads TGCGCCAGCAAAAGAGGGGCAGGAACGGGGGGTCTCGAGCAGTACTTC. Its protein product is CASKRGAGTGGLEQYF.

The gene calls are TRBV5-1 and TRBJ2-7; unclear D gene. The CDR3 is 14 amino acids. Germline V lookup: CDR1 SGHRS, CDR2 YFSETQ. Trimming shortened V by 1 base and J by 0 bases, and 8 bases separated the two germline ends. The CDR3 spells CASSLSSDSYEQYF. CDR3 nucleotide sequence: TGCGCCAGCAGCTTGTCCAGCGACTCCTACGAGCAGTACTTC.

The chain has TRBV2 and TRBJ2-1, with TRBD1 matching over 7 bases. V shed 6 bases, J shed 2 bases, and the junction held 10 bases outside the gene matches. The CDR3 sequence is 16 residues long. CDR1 SNHLY and CDR2 FYNNEI come from the germline V gene. Here the CDR3 DNA reads TGTGCCAGCAGACAGGGGCCAACCTTACCCTACAATGAGCAGTTCTTC. Residues: CASRQGPTLPYNEQFF.

The rearrangement links TRBV6-1 to TRBJ2-2; D gene unclear. Germline values: CDR1 MNHNS, CDR2 SASEGT. The CDR3 is 14 residues long. Trimming took 0 bases from V and 6 from J, leaving 8 bases between them. As DNA, the CDR3 is TGTGCCAGCAGTGAAGCCAATCCCCCCGGGGAGCTGTTTTTT. Protein: CASSEANPPGELFF.

J is TRBJ2-7 and V is TRBV2; 7 bases align to TRBD2. This CDR3 comprises 13 residues. Germline loops: CDR1 SNHLY, CDR2 FYNNEI. V dropped 6 bases and J dropped 7; count of bases not matched to a gene: 9. In DNA form, the CDR3 reads TGTGCCAGCAGCCGGGAGGTCGAGGCAGAGCAGTACTTC. Translated: CASSREVEAEQYF.

The V and J genes are TRBV9 and TRBJ2-7; D is possibly TRBD1 or TRBD2 (5 bases each). Trimming took off 3 bases at V and 0 bases at J, with 16 bases between the two ends. Germline CDR1 SGDLS, CDR2 YYNGEE. The length of the CDR3 is 16 residues. The CDR3 region has the DNA TGTGCCAGCAGCGCGGGACCCTCGATCTCCTCCTACGAGCAGTACTTC. It translates to CASSAGPSISSYEQYF.

The CDR3 bases are TGTGCCAGCAGCCTAGGGACAGGGGGGGATTCACCCCTCCACTTT. Residues: CASSLGTGGDSPLHF. The V gene is TRBV5-6, the J gene TRBJ1-6; 11 bases are a match to TRBD1. The CDR3 runs to 15 residues. CDR1 and CDR2 (germline): SGHDT, YYEEEE. The ends lost 4 bases at V and 8 bases at J; junction bases unmatched: 5.

This chain uses TRBV12-3 or TRBV12-4 with TRBJ2-3, with 9 bases aligning to TRBD2. The V and J ends lost 10 bases and 4 bases, in that order; junction bases with no gene match: 3. This CDR3 is built from 12 residues. The CDR3, as DNA: TGTGCCACCAGACTAGCGGCAGATACGCAGTATTTT. Translation: CATRLAADTQYF.

The chain employs TRBV5-1 and TRBJ2-5, with 9 bases lining up with TRBD1. The CDR3 spans 16 residues. The germline V gene encodes CDR1 SGHRS and CDR2 YFSETQ. The junction had 11 bases not matched to a gene; V was cut back by 2 bases and J by 6 bases. This chain's CDR3 is CASSLTGTGWVQTQYF. CDR3 in DNA: TGCGCCAGCAGCTTAACCGGGACAGGGTGGGTGCAGACCCAGTACTTC.

This clone occurred once. J is TRBJ1-2 and V is TRBV7-9; D is unresolved. Trimming took off 1 base at V and 2 bases at J, with 8 bases between the two ends. CDR1 is SEHNR and CDR2 is FQNEAQ in the germline V gene (reference sequence). The CDR3 contains 14 residues. The CDR3, as DNA: TGTGCCAGCAGCTTAGAAGTAGGGAACTATGGCTACACCTTC. Translated: CASSLEVGNYGYTF. Based on the CDR3 plus reference TRBV7-9 and TRBJ1-2, the full variable domain is DTGVSQNPRHKITKRGQNVTFRCDPISEHNRLYWYRQTLGQGPEFLTYFQNEAQLEKSRLLSDRFSAERPKGSFSTLEIQRTEQGDSAMYLCASSLEVGNYGYTFGSGTRLTVV.

The rearrangement joins TRBV5-1 to TRBJ2-1, with D perhaps given as TRBD1 or TRBD2 (6 bases each). V was shortened by 6 bases and J by 9 bases, with 19 bases between the two germline ends. The CDR3 is 14 amino acids. The germline gives CDR1 SGHRS, CDR2 YFSETQ. The CDR3 DNA follows: TGCGCCAGCACACAGGGAGGAGTAGCCGGTGAGCAGTTCTTC. Protein sequence: CASTQGGVAGEQFF.

V usage is TRBV7-9 and J usage is TRBJ2-7; no clear D gene. V gave up 5 bases and J gave up 1 base, with 6 bases separating them. The germline V gene encodes CDR1 SEHNR and CDR2 FQNEAQ (reference sequence). This CDR3 spans 12 amino acids. The CDR3 sequence: CASSAGSYEQYF. CDR3 in DNA: TGTGCCAGCAGCGCCGGGTCCTACGAGCAGTACTTC. Using reference TRBV7-9 and TRBJ2-7 for the parts outside the CDR3, the full variable domain is DTGVSQNPRHKITKRGQNVTFRCDPISEHNRLYWYRQTLGQGPEFLTYFQNEAQLEKSRLLSDRFSAERPKGSFSTLEIQRTEQGDSAMYLCASSAGSYEQYFGPGTRLTVT.

V gene TRBV27 combines with J gene TRBJ2-7, with 9 positions matching TRBD1. From germline, CDR1 is MNHEY and CDR2 SMNVEV (reference sequence). The J segment lost 2 bases and the V segment lost 2 bases, leaving 7 bases of the junction unmatched. The length of the CDR3 is 16 residues. The CDR3 reads CASSLLGTGLTYEQYF. The CDR3 DNA follows: TGTGCCAGCAGTTTACTTGGGACAGGGCTGACCTACGAGCAGTACTTC.

This clone was detected once. The V gene is TRBV18, the J gene TRBJ1-5; D unclear. Germline V gene data show CDR1 as KGHSH and CDR2 as LQKENI. Trimming shortened V by 4 bases and J by 4 bases, and 8 bases separated the two germline ends. The CDR3 covers 13 residues. CDR3 protein: CASSRLENQPQHF. The CDR3 DNA is TGTGCCAGCTCACGGTTGGAAAATCAGCCCCAGCATTTT.

The gene calls are TRBV10-2 and TRBJ2-7; 8 nucleotides align to TRBD2. The CDR3 consists of 13 residues. The V gene end was trimmed by 4 bases and the J gene end by 5 bases; junction bases not matched to a gene: 4. Germline V gene data show CDR1 as WSHSY and CDR2 as SAAADI. CDR3 in amino acids: CASSGLAGDEQYF. The DNA of the CDR3 is TGCGCCAGCAGTGGGCTAGCGGGTGACGAGCAGTACTTC.

V is TRBV3-1 (or the pseudogene TRBV3-2) and J is TRBJ2-5, with 11 bases lining up with TRBD2. Germline CDR1 is LGHDT and CDR2 is YNNKEL (reference sequence). The CDR3 has 16 residues. V shed 4 bases, J shed 2 bases, and the junction held 6 bases outside the gene matches. The CDR3 bases are TGTGCCAGCAGCCTCCCGGGACTAGCGGAACAAGAGACCCAGTACTTC. The encoded protein is CASSLPGLAEQETQYF.

The chain uses TRBV19 and TRBJ1-2; D is perhaps TRBD1 (6 bases). The CDR3 runs to 14 residues. Germline CDR1 is LNHDA and CDR2 is SQIVND (reference sequence). Trimming shortened V by 3 bases and J by 4 bases, and 12 bases separated the two germline ends. The CDR3 here is CASSMSTGIYGYTF. The CDR3 bases are TGTGCCAGTAGTATGAGTACAGGGATCTATGGCTACACCTTC.

The rearrangement uses TRBV19 and TRBJ2-3; 7 bases agree with TRBD1. The junction had 10 bases not matched to a gene; V was cut back by 6 bases and J by 1 base. There are 16 residues in the CDR3. The germline V gene encodes CDR1 LNHDA and CDR2 SQIVND (reference sequence). The CDR3 region is CASSPPRGNGTDTQYF. The CDR3 coding sequence is TGTGCCAGTAGCCCACCCAGGGGGAATGGCACAGATACGCAGTATTTT.

V and J are TRBV9 and TRBJ2-2; 9 bases map to TRBD2. V was clipped by 0 bases and J by 4 bases; unmatched bases: 10. The CDR3 extends over 18 amino acids. Germline CDR1 is SGDLS and CDR2 is YYNGEE. This CDR3 reads CASSVDPRGSGGTGELFF. Written as DNA, the CDR3 is TGTGCCAGCAGCGTAGATCCCCGGGGTAGCGGGGGCACCGGGGAGCTGTTTTTT.

V is TRBV27 and J is TRBJ2-5; D is ambiguous. V was trimmed by 5 bases and J by 7 bases, leaving 11 bases between them. Germline V gene lookup returns CDR1 MNHEY and CDR2 SMNVEV (reference sequence). This CDR3 has 12 amino acids. In DNA, the CDR3 is TGTGCCAGCAGTGGGCAAGTCGGGACCCAGTACTTC. It encodes CASSGQVGTQYF.

The chain links TRBV3-1 (or the pseudogene TRBV3-2) to TRBJ1-6; no clear D gene. Germline V gives CDR1 LGHDT, CDR2 YNNKEL (reference sequence). Between the trimmed V and J ends, which lost 1 base and 7 bases, there was a span of 14 bases. The CDR3 runs to 16 residues. The CDR3 region is CASSQGGSLGNSPLHF. The CDR3 DNA reads TGTGCCAGCAGCCAAGGAGGGTCATTGGGAAATTCACCCCTCCACTTT.

The chain couples TRBV12-2 to TRBJ2-7. TRBV12-2 has pseudogene status. The CDR3 covers 17 residues. The CDR3 region is CASRPRGLEGGSYEQYF. In DNA form, the CDR3 reads TGTGCAAGTCGCCCCCGGGGGTTGGAGGGGGGATCCTACGAGCAGTACTTC.

The chain employs TRBV6-2 or TRBV6-3 and TRBJ2-7; 9 positions agree with TRBD2. The germline CDR1 and CDR2 sequences are MNHEY and SVGEGT. V gave up 6 bases and J gave up 0 bases; unmatched junction bases: 3. The CDR3 contains 14 residues. CDR3: CASSLAGVSYEQYF. As DNA, the CDR3 is TGTGCCAGCAGCTTAGCGGGAGTCTCCTACGAGCAGTACTTC.